This T cell receptor beta chain was profiled in a study of shared clonotypes between healthy human individuals. Study in general: In total, the donors were two women and a few men aged 18 to 49.

In this sample, this clone turned up once. Its cognate antigen is unknown. As defined, naive CD8 cells were CD45RO-negative and positively selected for CCR7, with terminally differentiated effector memory CD45RA+ cells excluded. General observations from the study: Larger estimated richness was generally seen in naive subsets than in memory subsets.

The CDR3 runs 14 residues. Genomic DNA of each subset was evenly split across several immunoSEQ plates. It was 150 to 200 ng DNA, about 30,000 T cell genomes, that sorted-subset replicate PCRs used. Only in-frame clones appear in the TCRdb table, and some are missing; sequencing was by immunoSEQ multiplex PCR. This table holds under 1 million clones, roughly 92% found once. The TCR originated in a man aged 25 to 40 in good health. The rearrangement links TRBV21-1 to TRBJ2-1; the table's TRBD2 call for D was not verified on the DNA. TRBV21-1 is annotated as a pseudogene. What was sequenced was naive CD8+ T cells sorted from blood. The chain's CDR3 is CASSPAGVGNEQFF. CDR3 sequence (DNA): TGTGCCAGCAGCCCAGCGGGAGTTGGGAATGAGCAGTTCTTC.